Below are 14 T cell receptor beta chains sequenced from a single sample in a study of glioma-infiltrating T cells after dendritic cell vaccination. TCRdb keeps only in-frame clones here, not all; method: immunoSEQ multiplex PCR. The sample records some 73,000 clones, over 75% being singletons. The source material was blood, sampled before dendritic cell vaccination. These TCRs come from a human donor with glioblastoma.

This clone was seen only a few times. V gene TRBV19 combines with J gene TRBJ1-6; D possibly corresponds to TRBD1 (5 bases). Trimming pared 3 bases from V and 10 bases from J, leaving 25 bases between. CDR1 LNHDA and CDR2 SQIVND come from the germline V gene (reference sequence). The CDR3 runs 18 residues. CDR3 sequence reads: CASSILGGGGVQRSPLHF. Written as DNA, the CDR3 is TGTGCCAGTAGTATCCTTGGGGGAGGAGGGGTGCAGCGATCACCCCTCCACTTT.

The gene calls are TRBV7-2 and TRBJ2-3; a weak D match, TRBD2 (6 bases). Germline V gives CDR1 SGHTA, CDR2 FQGNSA. The V gene lost 8 bases and the J gene lost 2 bases, with 11 bases spanning the gap. This CDR3 region has 13 residues. The CDR3 reads CASSGGITDTQYF. The CDR3 DNA is TGTGCCAGCTCGGGCGGGATCACAGATACGCAGTATTTT.

The genes are TRBV29-1 and TRBJ1-2; TRBD1 agrees at 9 bases. The V segment lost 1 base and the J segment 7 bases; nucleotides outside the gene matches: 4. The V gene's germline CDR1 is SQVTM and CDR2 ANQGSEA. There are 13 residues in the CDR3. The CDR3 protein is CSVEVTGGGGYTF. The CDR3 DNA follows: TGCAGCGTTGAAGTGACAGGGGGTGGTGGCTACACCTTC.

The chain couples TRBV6-5 to TRBJ1-5, with 10 positions matching TRBD1. The CDR3 runs 14 residues. Germline V gene data show CDR1 as MNHEY and CDR2 as SVGAGI. Germline trimming cut 6 bases from V and 8 bases from J; bases unmatched to any gene: 7. In DNA, the CDR3 is TGTGCCAGCAGGGGGACAGGGGTGGGTAAGCCCCAGCATTTT. Protein: CASRGTGVGKPQHF.

The gene calls are TRBV27 and TRBJ2-1, with D possibly being TRBD2 (6 bases). Trimming removed 1 base from V and 7 bases from J, with 8 bases in between. Germline CDR1 and CDR2: MNHEY and SMNVEV (reference sequence). This CDR3 is built from 13 residues. CDR3 DNA sequence: TGTGCCAGCAGTTTATTGGGGAGGAATGAGCAGTTCTTC. This sequence encodes CASSLLGRNEQFF.

The chain employs TRBV2 and TRBJ2-7, with 9 bases fitting TRBD2. CDR3 length equals 13 residues. Germline-derived CDR1 and CDR2 are SNHLY and FYNNEI. The V segment lost 8 bases and the J segment 4 bases; nucleotides outside the gene matches: 6. CDR3 nucleotide sequence: TGTGCCAGCGCCCCCCTAGCGGGGTACGAGCAGTACTTC. Translated, it gives CASAPLAGYEQYF.

The table lists this clone with a few counts. The V gene is TRBV19, the J gene TRBJ1-5; 9 nucleotides agree with TRBD1. Germline trimming cut 7 bases from V and 4 bases from J; bases unmatched to any gene: 8. The germline CDR1 and CDR2 sequences are LNHDA and SQIVND (reference sequence). The CDR3 is made up of 15 amino acids. The DNA for the CDR3 is TGTGCCAGTACTACCGGGACAGGGTGGAATCAGCCCCAGCATTTT. Protein sequence: CASTTGTGWNQPQHF.

The rearrangement uses TRBV5-1 and TRBJ2-5; tentative D call: TRBD1 (6 bases). This CDR3 has 15 amino acids. Per germline, CDR1 SGHRS and CDR2 YFSETQ. The germline V and J ends were trimmed by 2 bases and 4 bases, with 15 bases remaining between them. This CDR3 reads CASSFEWGRGETQYF. CDR3 sequence (DNA): TGCGCCAGCAGCTTTGAGTGGGGGCGCGGAGAGACCCAGTACTTC.

This sequence joins TRBV7-3 and TRBJ2-5; 10 positions match TRBD1. The CDR3 runs 15 residues. With 5 bases clipped from V and 3 bases from J, the junction kept 6 bases outside the gene matches. Germline V CDR1 and CDR2: SGHTA, FQGTGA. The CDR3, as DNA: TGTGCCAGCAGCCAGATTGGACAGGGGGAAGAGACCCAGTACTTC. Translating gives CASSQIGQGEETQYF.

The rearrangement links TRBV5-1 to TRBJ2-5; possibly TRBD1 for D (6 bases). Germline lookup yields CDR1 SGHRS and CDR2 YFSETQ. The CDR3 covers 14 residues. V lost 1 base, J lost 4 bases, and 11 bases lay in between. The CDR3 here is CASSLNSGVETQYF. For the CDR3, the DNA is TGCGCCAGCAGCTTGAATTCAGGGGTAGAGACCCAGTACTTC.

V gene TRBV14 combines with J gene TRBJ2-5; 12 nucleotides agree with TRBD2. From germline, CDR1 is SGHDN and CDR2 FVKESK. V shed 2 bases and J 1 base; nucleotides not matched to a gene: 8. The CDR3 covers 18 residues. CDR3 nucleotide sequence: TGTGCCAGCAGCCAAAGGTCTAGCGGGGGGGTACGCCAAGAGACCCAGTACTTC. Its translation is CASSQRSSGGVRQETQYF. Variable domain in full (rest from reference TRBV14 and TRBJ2-5): EAGVTQFPSHSVIEKGQTVTLRCDPISGHDNLYWYRRVMGKEIKFLLHFVKESKQDESGMPNNRFLAERTGGTYSTLKVQPAELEDSGVYFCASSQRSSGGVRQETQYFGPGTRLLVL.

The V gene is TRBV6-5, the J gene TRBJ2-2; D unresolved. This CDR3 region has 13 residues. V was trimmed by 2 bases and J by 4 bases, leaving 5 bases between them. The germline V gene has CDR1 MNHEY and CDR2 SVGAGI. The CDR3 DNA sequence: TGTGCCAGCAGTTACGGGCTCACCGGGGAGCTGTTTTTT. This encodes CASSYGLTGELFF.

Comments on this clone: Additional DNA sequences in this sample encode the identical CDR3. The chain has TRBV6-1 and TRBJ1-1; no clear D. Per the germline V gene, CDR1 is MNHNS and CDR2 is SASEGT. The CDR3 is 14 residues long. Trimming pared 0 bases from V and 0 bases from J, leaving 5 bases between. The CDR3 region is CASSEASVNTEAFF. DNA for the CDR3: TGTGCCAGCAGTGAAGCTTCGGTGAACACTGAAGCTTTCTTT.

The chain uses TRBV10-3 and TRBJ2-7; no firm D call. The V gene's germline CDR1 is ENHRY and CDR2 SYGVKD. CDR3 length: 11 amino acids. Trimming cost V 2 bases and J 6 bases, with 5 bases left between them. In DNA, the CDR3 is TGTGCCATCAGTGAGCTATCCGAGCAGTACTTC. Its translation is CAISELSEQYF.